The clone carrying this T cell receptor beta chain appeared a few times. The data derive from a study of cytomegalovirus exposure and HLA in healthy donors. Between the trimmed V and J ends, which lost 1 base and 2 bases, there was a span of 6 bases. Germline V gene lookup returns CDR1 MNHEY and CDR2 SMNVEV (reference sequence). This CDR3 has 14 residues. Both 60 Vbeta primers and 13 Jbeta primers went into the PCR. Some clones are missing from TCRdb's copy, which holds only in-frame ones; the method was immunoSEQ multiplex PCR. The sample shows 150,000 to 200,000 clones, around 64% of them seen only once.

The chain recombines TRBV27 with TRBJ1-3; D gene uncertain. Sequenced sample: PBMCs. The receptor's source is a woman between 25 and 40 years old in good health and CMV-seronegative. The CDR3 nucleotides read TGTGCCAGCAGTTTATACGGGGCTGGAAACACCATATATTTT. Amino acid sequence: CASSLYGAGNTIYF.